Listed here are 7 T cell receptor beta chains from one sample, sequenced in a study of blood T cell repertoires in COVID-19. The assay was immunoSEQ multiplex PCR, and TCRdb's table has in-frame clones only and misses some. The table shows tens of thousands of clones, with more than 65% occurring only once. The sequenced material came from peripheral blood. The origin of the receptors is a man older than 75 with acute or convalescent COVID-19.

The V gene is TRBV25-1, the J gene TRBJ2-7; 9 nucleotides match TRBD1. Germline CDR1 reads MGHDK; CDR2 reads SYGVNS. The CDR3 loop spans 16 amino acids. V trimming: 1 base; J trimming: 1 base; junction bases outside the gene matches: 5. The CDR3 reads CASSELGTGSSYEQYF. CDR3 DNA sequence: TGTGCCAGCAGTGAATTAGGGACAGGGAGTTCCTACGAGCAGTACTTC.

The chain links TRBV7-2 to TRBJ2-1; 9 bases match TRBD1. Germline trimming cut 8 bases from V and 4 bases from J; bases unmatched to any gene: 6. Germline V gives CDR1 SGHTA, CDR2 FQGNSA. This CDR3 has 14 residues. The CDR3 DNA reads as TGTGCCAGCCAACCGGGACAGGGTTACAATGAGCAGTTCTTC. It translates to CASQPGQGYNEQFF.

This clone occurred once. In nucleotides, the CDR3 is TGTGCCAGTAGTCCCACAGACAGAGCCTACGAGCAGTACTTC. It yields the protein CASSPTDRAYEQYF. The genes are TRBV19 and TRBJ2-7; tentatively, D is TRBD1 (5 bases). Trimming left V 5 bases short and J 2 bases short, with 13 bases between. The CDR3 totals 14 residues. The germline V gene has CDR1 LNHDA and CDR2 SQIVND (reference sequence).

The chain has TRBV7-9 and TRBJ2-5; 8 bases are a match to TRBD1. J gave up 2 bases and V 4 bases, and 12 bases lay outside the gene matches. This CDR3 is built from 17 residues. The germline V gene has CDR1 SEHNR and CDR2 FQNEAQ (reference sequence). CDR3 sequence: CASSSTFRTGRQETQYF. CDR3 coding DNA: TGTGCCAGCAGCTCCACTTTTCGGACAGGGAGGCAAGAGACCCAGTACTTC.

CDR3 amino acids: CASSSPWRLGNEQFF. The DNA of the CDR3 is TGTGCCTCCTCAAGCCCTTGGAGATTGGGCAATGAGCAGTTCTTC. This chain links TRBV19 with TRBJ2-1; D not certain. Trimming shortened V by 11 bases and J by 6 bases, and 23 bases separated the two germline ends. Germline lookup yields CDR1 LNHDA and CDR2 SQIVND (reference sequence). The CDR3 has 15 amino acids.

The chain carries TRBV27 and TRBJ2-3, with 11 bases fitting TRBD2. Per the germline V gene, CDR1 is MNHEY and CDR2 is SMNVEV (reference sequence). The CDR3 is made up of 16 amino acids. Unmatched junction bases numbered 10, after V lost 6 bases and J lost 5 bases. The CDR3 protein is CASRPQLAGEGDTQYF. In nucleotides, the CDR3 is TGTGCCAGCAGACCCCAACTAGCGGGAGAGGGAGATACGCAGTATTTT.

The chain employs TRBV3-1 (or the pseudogene TRBV3-2) and TRBJ1-2; perhaps TRBD1 as D (5 bases). Trimming left V 4 bases short and J 1 base short, with 7 bases between. Germline CDR1 and CDR2: LGHDT and YNNKEL (reference sequence). The CDR3 has 13 residues. In nucleotides, the CDR3 is TGTGCCAGCAGCCGCGACAGTAACTATGGCTACACCTTC. It encodes CASSRDSNYGYTF.